The 17 T cell receptor beta chains in this list originate from one sample, sequenced in a study of T cell responses to AZD1222 COVID-19 vaccine. The table came from immunoSEQ multiplex PCR; TCRdb's copy has only in-frame clones and leaves some out. The table lists just under 90,000 clones, over 75% of them singletons. Sequenced material: peripheral blood, taken 28 days after the second AZD1222 dose. The receptors shown here come from an adult who received the AZD1222 COVID-19 vaccine.

The rearrangement joins TRBV7-3 to TRBJ2-3; D remains unclear. The CDR3 runs to 14 residues. Trimming took off 1 base at V and 6 bases at J, with 11 bases between the two ends. CDR1 SGHTA and CDR2 FQGTGA come from the germline V gene. The CDR3 DNA is TGTGCCAGCAGCTTAAGGCCTGTCCGGGATACGCAGTATTTT. Amino acid sequence: CASSLRPVRDTQYF.

The chain carries TRBV6-5 and TRBJ2-7; maybe TRBD2 (5 bases). From germline, CDR1 is MNHEY and CDR2 SVGAGI. The CDR3 loop spans 13 amino acids. The V and J ends lost 6 bases and 3 bases respectively, with 12 bases between them. Here the CDR3 reads CASSERRHYEQYF. The CDR3 DNA follows: TGTGCCAGCAGCGAGCGGCGACACTACGAGCAGTACTTC.

The chain couples TRBV9 to TRBJ1-1; D is unresolved. CDR1 is SGDLS, CDR2 YYNGEE, per germline. The CDR3 has 14 residues. The ends were cut back, 0 bases at V and 3 bases at J, with 9 bases in the middle. The CDR3 bases are TGTGCCAGCAGCGTAGGAGGGAGGGACACTGAAGCTTTCTTT. Translated: CASSVGGRDTEAFF.

V is TRBV7-2 and J is TRBJ2-3; D perhaps matches TRBD1 (5 bases). Looked up from germline, CDR1 is SGHTA and CDR2 is FQGNSA. V was pared by 2 bases and J by 0 bases, with 12 bases between. CDR3 size: 16 residues. CDR3 residues: CASSLFRTSSTDTQYF. CDR3 DNA: TGTGCCAGCAGCTTATTCAGGACATCTAGCACAGATACGCAGTATTTT.

This clone has a single count. CDR3 residues: CASSSTGVSEAFF. The CDR3 DNA is TGTGCCAGCAGTTCAACAGGGGTTTCTGAAGCTTTCTTT. This chain links TRBV28 with TRBJ1-1; 7 bases match TRBD1. This CDR3 is 13 amino acids long. Trimming at V came to 4 bases and at J to 6 bases, leaving 5 bases not matched to a gene. Germline CDR1 and CDR2: MDHEN and SYDVKM.

This sequence joins TRBV20-1 and TRBJ1-2, with unresolved D. With 5 bases removed from V and 8 bases from J, the gap between germline ends came to 12 bases. The CDR3 has 11 residues. The germline CDR1 and CDR2 sequences are DFQATT and SNEGSKA (reference sequence). CDR3 sequence (DNA): TGCAGTGCTTCAGGCCCTGGGGGCTACACCTTC. It yields the protein CSASGPGGYTF.

The chain couples TRBV7-8 to TRBJ2-1; tentative D call: TRBD1 (6 bases). V was cut by 5 bases and J by 1 base, with 15 bases left in between. The length of the CDR3 is 16 residues. The V gene's germline CDR1 is SGHVS and CDR2 FQNEAQ. The CDR3 protein is CASSPTPGQSYNEQFF. The CDR3, as DNA: TGTGCCAGCAGCCCTACCCCCGGACAGTCCTACAATGAGCAGTTCTTC.

The chain combines TRBV30 with TRBJ1-5, with D unclear. The V end lost 0 bases, the J end lost 0 bases, and 12 bases lay between the germline ends. The germline gives CDR1 GTSNPN, CDR2 SVGIG (reference sequence). The length of the CDR3 is 16 residues. CDR3 sequence reads: CAWSVRTLYSNQPQHF. CDR3 DNA: TGTGCCTGGAGTGTAAGGACCCTGTATAGCAATCAGCCCCAGCATTTT.

J is TRBJ1-6 and V is TRBV7-8; D possibly corresponds to TRBD1 (5 bases). The germline CDR1 and CDR2 sequences are SGHVS and FQNEAQ. The CDR3 sequence is 16 residues long. The V end lost 2 bases, the J end lost 8 bases, and 16 bases lay between the germline ends. CDR3 amino acids: CASSLSFGGSDSPLHF. CDR3 nucleotides: TGTGCCAGCAGCTTATCATTCGGGGGGTCAGATTCACCCCTCCACTTT.

The V gene is TRBV29-1, the J gene TRBJ1-3; unclear D gene. V dropped 8 bases and J dropped 4 bases, with 9 bases sitting between them. The length of the CDR3 is 11 residues. Germline values: CDR1 SQVTM, CDR2 ANQGSEA. Written as DNA, the CDR3 is TGCAGCACCTCCAGAGGAAACACCATATATTTT. This sequence encodes CSTSRGNTIYF.

The CDR3 loop is CAISGGPPLDEQFF. DNA for the CDR3: TGTGCCATCAGTGGGGGACCCCCTTTGGATGAGCAGTTCTTC. This rearrangement joins TRBV10-3 to TRBJ2-1; D may be TRBD1 or TRBD2 (5 bases each). Trimming took 4 bases from V and 8 from J, leaving 15 bases between them. Germline assignment: CDR1 ENHRY and CDR2 SYGVKD. CDR3 size: 14 residues.

This chain joins TRBV11-3 and TRBJ2-1, with TRBD1 as a possible D gene (5 bases). In germline, CDR1 is SGHNT, CDR2 YENEEA. The CDR3 runs 14 residues. V lost 3 bases, J lost 4 bases, and 10 bases lay in between. The DNA for the CDR3 is TGTGCCAGCAGCTTCACCGACAGATACAATGAGCAGTTCTTC. The encoded protein is CASSFTDRYNEQFF.

This clone was observed once. The chain is built from TRBV6-5 and TRBJ1-2, with unresolved D. Germline CDR1 and CDR2: MNHEY and SVGAGI. V was clipped by 3 bases and J by 8 bases, with 10 bases between them. CDR3 length: 12 amino acids. CDR3 nucleotide sequence: TGTGCCAGCAGTTATTTTGGGCGAGGCTACACCTTC. Translating gives CASSYFGRGYTF.

This clone was seen once. The gene calls are TRBV6-6 and TRBJ1-1; weak D call: TRBD1 (6 bases). Germline V CDR1 and CDR2: MNHNY, SVGAGI (reference sequence). This CDR3 comprises 18 residues. V lost 5 bases to trimming and J lost 2 bases, with 24 bases between them. CDR3 DNA sequence: TGTGCCAGCAGTCCATATCCGTCAGGGGCGTCGTCTAACACTGAAGCTTTCTTT. Protein: CASSPYPSGASSNTEAFF.

V usage is TRBV6-2 or TRBV6-3 and J usage is TRBJ2-7; a possible D gene is TRBD2 (8 bases). Germline V CDR1 and CDR2: MNHEY, SVGEGT. The CDR3 consists of 15 residues. Trimming left V 8 bases short and J 2 bases short, with 19 bases between. CDR3 bases: TGTGCCAGCGGCCCGGGGGGGACAGCGACCTACGAGCAGTACTTC. This encodes CASGPGGTATYEQYF.

The chain links TRBV5-4 to TRBJ2-3; TRBD2 agrees at 10 bases. The V segment lost 0 bases and the J segment 3 bases; nucleotides outside the gene matches: 10. CDR3 length equals 18 residues. From germline, CDR1 is SGHNT and CDR2 YYREEE (reference sequence). The DNA for the CDR3 is TGTGCCAGCAGCTTGGTATTTTCTAGCGGGGGATTGACAGATACGCAGTATTTT. This translates into CASSLVFSSGGLTDTQYF.

The chain employs TRBV7-2 and TRBJ1-1; D is ambiguous. The V and J ends lost 8 bases and 1 base respectively, with 14 bases between them. Germline CDR1 and CDR2: SGHTA and FQGNSA. The CDR3 is 14 residues long. CDR3 in amino acids: CASYAGRSNTEAFF. DNA of the CDR3: TGTGCCAGCTATGCGGGCCGATCGAACACTGAAGCTTTCTTT.